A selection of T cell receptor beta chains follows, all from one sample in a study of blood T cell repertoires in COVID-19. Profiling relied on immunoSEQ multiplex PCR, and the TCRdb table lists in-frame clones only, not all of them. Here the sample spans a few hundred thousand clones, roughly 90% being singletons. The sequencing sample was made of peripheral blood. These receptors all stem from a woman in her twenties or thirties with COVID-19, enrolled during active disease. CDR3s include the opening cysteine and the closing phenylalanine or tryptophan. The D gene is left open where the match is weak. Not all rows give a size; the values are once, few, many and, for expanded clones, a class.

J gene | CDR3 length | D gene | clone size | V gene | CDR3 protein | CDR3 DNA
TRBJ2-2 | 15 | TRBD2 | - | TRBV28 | CASTPGGLNTGELFF | TGTGCCAGCACCCCGGGGGGACTGAACACCGGGGAGCTGTTTTTT
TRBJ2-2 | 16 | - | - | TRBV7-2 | CASSLSERVLTGELFF | TGTGCCAGCAGCTTAAGCGAGCGGGTCCTCACCGGGGAGCTGTTTTTT
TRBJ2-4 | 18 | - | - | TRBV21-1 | CASSRGTGAFLAKNIQYF | TGTGCCAGCAGCAGAGGGACAGGGGCTTTTTTAGCCAAAAACATTCAGTACTTC
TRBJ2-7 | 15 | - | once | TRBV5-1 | CASSLRQALLYEQYF | TGCGCCAGCAGCTTGAGGCAGGCTTTACTCTACGAGCAGTACTTC
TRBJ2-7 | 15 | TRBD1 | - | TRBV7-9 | CASSLDRGSLYEQYF | TGTGCCAGCAGCCTGGACAGGGGGTCCCTTTACGAGCAGTACTTC
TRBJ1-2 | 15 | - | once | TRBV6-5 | CASTKGGFTALDYTF | TGTGCCAGCACCAAGGGGGGGTTCACGGCTTTGGACTACACCTTC
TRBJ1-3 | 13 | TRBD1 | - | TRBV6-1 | CASKGASGNTIYF | TGTGCCAGCAAGGGGGCTTCTGGAAACACCATATATTTT
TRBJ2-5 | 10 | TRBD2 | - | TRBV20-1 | CSANGLARDF | TGCAGTGCTAATGGACTAGCGAGGGACTTC
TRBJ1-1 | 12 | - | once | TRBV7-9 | CASSVYQGRAFF | TGTGCCAGCAGCGTTTACCAGGGGCGAGCTTTCTTT
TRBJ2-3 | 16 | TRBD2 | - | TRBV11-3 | CASSPRAGANTDTQYF | TGTGCCAGCAGCCCCCGAGCGGGAGCGAACACAGATACGCAGTATTTT
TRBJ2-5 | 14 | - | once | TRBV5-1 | CASSLGQLRETQYF | TGCGCCAGCAGCTTGGGACAGTTGAGAGAGACCCAGTACTTC
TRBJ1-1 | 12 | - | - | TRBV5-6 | CASSLDSHEAFF | TGTGCCAGCAGTTTAGACAGTCATGAAGCTTTCTTT
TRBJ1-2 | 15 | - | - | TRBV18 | CASSPQTGLGGGYTF | TGTGCCAGCTCACCACAAACCGGGCTAGGAGGTGGCTACACCTTC
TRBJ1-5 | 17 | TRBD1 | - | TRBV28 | CASSLVGQGARGQPQHF | TGTGCCAGCAGTTTAGTGGGACAGGGGGCGCGGGGTCAGCCCCAGCATTTT
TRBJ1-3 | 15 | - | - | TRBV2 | CASAPDTGSGNTIYF | TGTGCCAGCGCGCCGGATACAGGGTCTGGAAACACCATATATTTT
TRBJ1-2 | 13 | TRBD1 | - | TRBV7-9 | CASSTGGNYGYTF | TGTGCCAGCAGCACAGGGGGCAACTATGGCTACACCTTC
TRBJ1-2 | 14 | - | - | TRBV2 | CASVGGRSDYGYTF | TGTGCCAGCGTGGGGGGTCGATCGGACTATGGCTACACCTTC
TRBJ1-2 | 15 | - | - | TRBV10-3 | CAISEPITGFQSYTF | TGTGCCATCAGTGAGCCGATAACAGGTTTTCAGAGCTACACCTTC